This TCR beta chain was retrieved from a study of technical replicates of blood from a handful of donors. TCRdb keeps only in-frame clones here, not all; method: immunoSEQ multiplex PCR. This sample yields about 66,000 clones, of which approximately 89% are seen a single time; 4.5% to 5% belongs to the top ten. This CDR3 is built from 14 residues. Germline V lookup: CDR1 SGHTS, CDR2 YDEGEE. V lost 2 bases, J lost 4 bases, and 9 bases lay in between. The chain employs TRBV5-8 and TRBJ2-2, with D unclear. This sequence was found in a human donor in good health. Some clones in this sample may be carry-over from other donors' samples. Sequencing input: PBMCs. CDR3 protein: CASSLIRGTGELFF. The CDR3 DNA is TGTGCCAGCAGCTTAATCAGAGGCACCGGGGAGCTGTTTTTT.